This T cell receptor (beta chain) was sequenced during a study of blood T cell repertoires in COVID-19 (dated by TCRdb to about 2020). For the study in its entirety: Collaborator samples came from the United States, Italy and Spain and covered acute and convalescent phases of COVID-19. The material from the prospective study consisted of cDNA or gDNA derived from T cells, B-cell-depleted T cells, or PBMCs. Deeply sampled blood TCRbeta repertoires from subjects exposed to, actively infected with, or recovered from COVID-19 were included in the dataset. The repertoires were released in a freely available public database meant as a resource for research on the immune response to SARS-CoV-2. Samples were obtained from the ongoing ImmuneRACE study (first 160 participants) and from about 1,300 subjects provided by 6 global collaborators. Nearly every sample came with metadata listing a de-identified subject ID, COVID-19 status, age in years and sex. Where available, HLA class I and class II types were obtained from metadata supplied by the sample provider rather than from assay-based typing.

TCRbeta CDR3 regions were amplified from genomic DNA using the immunoSEQ Assay, a bias-controlled multiplex PCR. As for the authors' bioinformatics: The number of nucleated cells in each sample was estimated by amplification of reference gene primers within the assay. To quantify the absolute abundance of each unique TCRbeta CDR3 rearrangement, sequence reads were collapsed and filtered. For each sample, productive Simpson clonality was calculated by taking the square root of Simpson's diversity index across productive rearrangements. TCRdb holds this immuneACCESS table with in-frame rearrangements only. Some clones are missing; in checked studies, unresolved V genes explain under half, and the rest has no known cause. That table is the source of V, J and clone size, and D and trimming were worked out from the DNA. The sample records 150,000 to 200,000 clones, just under 90% of which are singletons. The ten largest make up roughly an eighth of the sample.

In Seattle, one collaborating source enrolled patients while the infection was active and tracked those patients longitudinally over the course of disease. Whole blood was collected in K2EDTA tubes by collaborating institutions according to the institutions' own protocols. For TCRbeta analysis, collaborator samples were shipped as frozen whole blood, as isolated PBMCs, or as DNA extracted from either sample type. Results and caveats for the whole study, not just this receptor: How much clinical and demographic metadata was included differed by source and by participant, and the metadata was provided uncurated.

As for this clone: It lacks a known antigen. It has no much larger one-base neighbor in the sample; base qualities were not kept.

Trimming costs V 1 base and J 6 bases, and their ends lie 7 bases apart. From the cysteine up to the phenylalanine, the CDR3 has a length of 13 residues. CDR3 DNA is the only sequence kept; it has 39 bases, read in frame from the first base. The germline V gene specifies MNHNS as CDR1 and SASEGT as CDR2. The clonotype comes from a woman aged 70 to 79 with COVID-19, enrolled during active disease. The chain uses TRBV6-1 and TRBJ1-5, with the D gene too uncertain to name. The sequenced sample was peripheral blood. The bases read TGTGCCAGCAGTGAAGTGGCGGGTCAGCCCCAGCATTTT. This translates into CASSEVAGQPQHF.